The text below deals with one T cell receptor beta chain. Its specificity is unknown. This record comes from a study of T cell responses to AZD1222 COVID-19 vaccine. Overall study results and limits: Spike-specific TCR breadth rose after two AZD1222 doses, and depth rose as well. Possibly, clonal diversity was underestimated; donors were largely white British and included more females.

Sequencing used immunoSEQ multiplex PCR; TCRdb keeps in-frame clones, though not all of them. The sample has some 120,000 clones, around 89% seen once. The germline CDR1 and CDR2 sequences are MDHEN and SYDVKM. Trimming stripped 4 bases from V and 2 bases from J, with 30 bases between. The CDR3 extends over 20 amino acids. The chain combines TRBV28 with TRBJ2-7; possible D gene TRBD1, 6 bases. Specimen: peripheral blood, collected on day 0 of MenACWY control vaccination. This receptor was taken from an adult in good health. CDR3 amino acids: CASSSRSISTGSPLAYEQYF. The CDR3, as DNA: TGTGCCAGCAGTTCGCGATCGATCTCGACAGGCTCCCCCCTAGCCTACGAGCAGTACTTC.